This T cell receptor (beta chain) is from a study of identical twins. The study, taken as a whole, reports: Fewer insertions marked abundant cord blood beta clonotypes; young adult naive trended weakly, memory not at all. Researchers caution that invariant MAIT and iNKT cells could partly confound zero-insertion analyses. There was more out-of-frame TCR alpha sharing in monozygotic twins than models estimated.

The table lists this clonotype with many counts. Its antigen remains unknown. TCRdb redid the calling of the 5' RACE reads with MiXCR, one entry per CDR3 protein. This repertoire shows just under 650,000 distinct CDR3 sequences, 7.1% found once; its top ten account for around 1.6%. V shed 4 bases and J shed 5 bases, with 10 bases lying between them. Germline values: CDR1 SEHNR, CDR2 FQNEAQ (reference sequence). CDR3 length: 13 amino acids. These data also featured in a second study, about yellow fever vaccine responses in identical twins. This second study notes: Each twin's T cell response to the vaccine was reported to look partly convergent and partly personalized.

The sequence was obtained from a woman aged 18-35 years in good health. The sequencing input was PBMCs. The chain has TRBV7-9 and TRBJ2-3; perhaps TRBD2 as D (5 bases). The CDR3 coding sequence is TGTGCCAGCAGCTCCCTTGGGAGAGATACGCAGTATTTT. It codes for CASSSLGRDTQYF.